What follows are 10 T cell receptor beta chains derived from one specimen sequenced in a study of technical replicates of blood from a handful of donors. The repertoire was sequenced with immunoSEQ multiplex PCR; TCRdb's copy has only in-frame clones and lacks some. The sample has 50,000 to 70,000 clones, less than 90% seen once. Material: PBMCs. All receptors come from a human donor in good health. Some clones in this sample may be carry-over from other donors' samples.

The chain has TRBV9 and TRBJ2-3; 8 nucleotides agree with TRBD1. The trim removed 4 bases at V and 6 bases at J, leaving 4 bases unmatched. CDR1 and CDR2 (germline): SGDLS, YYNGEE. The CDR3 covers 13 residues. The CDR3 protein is CASSPGDRDTQYF. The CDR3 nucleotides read TGTGCCAGCAGCCCGGGGGACAGGGATACGCAGTATTTT.

The CDR3 region is CASSYREDGEQFF. CDR3 nucleotides: TGTGCCAGCTCATACCGGGAGGATGGTGAGCAGTTCTTC. The chain employs TRBV18 and TRBJ2-1, with TRBD2 matching 7 bases. There are 13 residues in the CDR3. Germline loops: CDR1 KGHSH, CDR2 LQKENI. J gave up 9 bases and V 5 bases, and 7 bases lay outside the gene matches.

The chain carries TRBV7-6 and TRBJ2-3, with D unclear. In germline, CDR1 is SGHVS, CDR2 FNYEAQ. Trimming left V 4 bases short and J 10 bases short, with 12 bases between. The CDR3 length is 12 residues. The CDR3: CASSSFFSPQYF. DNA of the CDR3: TGTGCCAGCAGCTCCTTTTTTTCTCCGCAGTATTTT.

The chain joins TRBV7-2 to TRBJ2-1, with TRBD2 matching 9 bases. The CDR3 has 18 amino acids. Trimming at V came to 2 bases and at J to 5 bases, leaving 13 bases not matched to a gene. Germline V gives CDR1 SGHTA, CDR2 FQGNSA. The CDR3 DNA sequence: TGTGCCAGCAGCTTATTCGGCAGGGCGACTAGCGGAAACAATGAGCAGTTCTTC. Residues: CASSLFGRATSGNNEQFF.

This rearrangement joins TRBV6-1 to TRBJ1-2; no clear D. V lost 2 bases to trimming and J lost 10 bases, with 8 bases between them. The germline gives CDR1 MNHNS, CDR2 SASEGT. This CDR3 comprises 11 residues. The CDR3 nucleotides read TGTGCCAGCAGTGAACTGGGCCTCTACACCTTC. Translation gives CASSELGLYTF.

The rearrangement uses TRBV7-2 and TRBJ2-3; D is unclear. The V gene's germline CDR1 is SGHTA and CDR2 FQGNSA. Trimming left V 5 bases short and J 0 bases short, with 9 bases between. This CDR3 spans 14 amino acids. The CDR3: CASSLPLSTDTQYF. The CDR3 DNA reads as TGTGCCAGCAGCCTCCCCTTAAGCACAGATACGCAGTATTTT.

The CDR3 bases are TGTGCCAGCAGTGAACAGAACTACGAGCAGTACTTC. Translated, it gives CASSEQNYEQYF. The chain couples TRBV2 to TRBJ2-7, with D uncertain. Trimming pared 2 bases from V and 3 bases from J, leaving 5 bases between. The CDR3 has 12 residues. Germline V gene data show CDR1 as SNHLY and CDR2 as FYNNEI.

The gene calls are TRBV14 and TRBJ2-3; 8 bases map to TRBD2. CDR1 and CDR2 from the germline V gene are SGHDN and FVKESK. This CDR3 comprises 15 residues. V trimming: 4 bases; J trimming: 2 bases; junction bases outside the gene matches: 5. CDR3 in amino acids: CASSPLAGSTDTQYF. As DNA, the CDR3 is TGTGCCAGCAGCCCCCTAGCGGGCTCCACAGATACGCAGTATTTT.

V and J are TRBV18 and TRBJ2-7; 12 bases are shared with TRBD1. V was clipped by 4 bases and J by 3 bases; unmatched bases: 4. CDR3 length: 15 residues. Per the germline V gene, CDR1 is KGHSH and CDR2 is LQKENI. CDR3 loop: CASSQGQGAIYEQYF. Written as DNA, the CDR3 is TGTGCCAGCTCACAGGGACAGGGGGCGATCTACGAGCAGTACTTC.

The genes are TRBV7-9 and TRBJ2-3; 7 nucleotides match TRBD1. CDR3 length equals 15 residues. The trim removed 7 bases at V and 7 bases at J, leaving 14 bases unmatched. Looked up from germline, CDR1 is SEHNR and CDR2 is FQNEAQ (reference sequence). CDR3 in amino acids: CASTFVGTDRYTQYF. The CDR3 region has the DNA TGTGCCAGCACTTTCGTCGGGACAGATCGATATACGCAGTATTTT.